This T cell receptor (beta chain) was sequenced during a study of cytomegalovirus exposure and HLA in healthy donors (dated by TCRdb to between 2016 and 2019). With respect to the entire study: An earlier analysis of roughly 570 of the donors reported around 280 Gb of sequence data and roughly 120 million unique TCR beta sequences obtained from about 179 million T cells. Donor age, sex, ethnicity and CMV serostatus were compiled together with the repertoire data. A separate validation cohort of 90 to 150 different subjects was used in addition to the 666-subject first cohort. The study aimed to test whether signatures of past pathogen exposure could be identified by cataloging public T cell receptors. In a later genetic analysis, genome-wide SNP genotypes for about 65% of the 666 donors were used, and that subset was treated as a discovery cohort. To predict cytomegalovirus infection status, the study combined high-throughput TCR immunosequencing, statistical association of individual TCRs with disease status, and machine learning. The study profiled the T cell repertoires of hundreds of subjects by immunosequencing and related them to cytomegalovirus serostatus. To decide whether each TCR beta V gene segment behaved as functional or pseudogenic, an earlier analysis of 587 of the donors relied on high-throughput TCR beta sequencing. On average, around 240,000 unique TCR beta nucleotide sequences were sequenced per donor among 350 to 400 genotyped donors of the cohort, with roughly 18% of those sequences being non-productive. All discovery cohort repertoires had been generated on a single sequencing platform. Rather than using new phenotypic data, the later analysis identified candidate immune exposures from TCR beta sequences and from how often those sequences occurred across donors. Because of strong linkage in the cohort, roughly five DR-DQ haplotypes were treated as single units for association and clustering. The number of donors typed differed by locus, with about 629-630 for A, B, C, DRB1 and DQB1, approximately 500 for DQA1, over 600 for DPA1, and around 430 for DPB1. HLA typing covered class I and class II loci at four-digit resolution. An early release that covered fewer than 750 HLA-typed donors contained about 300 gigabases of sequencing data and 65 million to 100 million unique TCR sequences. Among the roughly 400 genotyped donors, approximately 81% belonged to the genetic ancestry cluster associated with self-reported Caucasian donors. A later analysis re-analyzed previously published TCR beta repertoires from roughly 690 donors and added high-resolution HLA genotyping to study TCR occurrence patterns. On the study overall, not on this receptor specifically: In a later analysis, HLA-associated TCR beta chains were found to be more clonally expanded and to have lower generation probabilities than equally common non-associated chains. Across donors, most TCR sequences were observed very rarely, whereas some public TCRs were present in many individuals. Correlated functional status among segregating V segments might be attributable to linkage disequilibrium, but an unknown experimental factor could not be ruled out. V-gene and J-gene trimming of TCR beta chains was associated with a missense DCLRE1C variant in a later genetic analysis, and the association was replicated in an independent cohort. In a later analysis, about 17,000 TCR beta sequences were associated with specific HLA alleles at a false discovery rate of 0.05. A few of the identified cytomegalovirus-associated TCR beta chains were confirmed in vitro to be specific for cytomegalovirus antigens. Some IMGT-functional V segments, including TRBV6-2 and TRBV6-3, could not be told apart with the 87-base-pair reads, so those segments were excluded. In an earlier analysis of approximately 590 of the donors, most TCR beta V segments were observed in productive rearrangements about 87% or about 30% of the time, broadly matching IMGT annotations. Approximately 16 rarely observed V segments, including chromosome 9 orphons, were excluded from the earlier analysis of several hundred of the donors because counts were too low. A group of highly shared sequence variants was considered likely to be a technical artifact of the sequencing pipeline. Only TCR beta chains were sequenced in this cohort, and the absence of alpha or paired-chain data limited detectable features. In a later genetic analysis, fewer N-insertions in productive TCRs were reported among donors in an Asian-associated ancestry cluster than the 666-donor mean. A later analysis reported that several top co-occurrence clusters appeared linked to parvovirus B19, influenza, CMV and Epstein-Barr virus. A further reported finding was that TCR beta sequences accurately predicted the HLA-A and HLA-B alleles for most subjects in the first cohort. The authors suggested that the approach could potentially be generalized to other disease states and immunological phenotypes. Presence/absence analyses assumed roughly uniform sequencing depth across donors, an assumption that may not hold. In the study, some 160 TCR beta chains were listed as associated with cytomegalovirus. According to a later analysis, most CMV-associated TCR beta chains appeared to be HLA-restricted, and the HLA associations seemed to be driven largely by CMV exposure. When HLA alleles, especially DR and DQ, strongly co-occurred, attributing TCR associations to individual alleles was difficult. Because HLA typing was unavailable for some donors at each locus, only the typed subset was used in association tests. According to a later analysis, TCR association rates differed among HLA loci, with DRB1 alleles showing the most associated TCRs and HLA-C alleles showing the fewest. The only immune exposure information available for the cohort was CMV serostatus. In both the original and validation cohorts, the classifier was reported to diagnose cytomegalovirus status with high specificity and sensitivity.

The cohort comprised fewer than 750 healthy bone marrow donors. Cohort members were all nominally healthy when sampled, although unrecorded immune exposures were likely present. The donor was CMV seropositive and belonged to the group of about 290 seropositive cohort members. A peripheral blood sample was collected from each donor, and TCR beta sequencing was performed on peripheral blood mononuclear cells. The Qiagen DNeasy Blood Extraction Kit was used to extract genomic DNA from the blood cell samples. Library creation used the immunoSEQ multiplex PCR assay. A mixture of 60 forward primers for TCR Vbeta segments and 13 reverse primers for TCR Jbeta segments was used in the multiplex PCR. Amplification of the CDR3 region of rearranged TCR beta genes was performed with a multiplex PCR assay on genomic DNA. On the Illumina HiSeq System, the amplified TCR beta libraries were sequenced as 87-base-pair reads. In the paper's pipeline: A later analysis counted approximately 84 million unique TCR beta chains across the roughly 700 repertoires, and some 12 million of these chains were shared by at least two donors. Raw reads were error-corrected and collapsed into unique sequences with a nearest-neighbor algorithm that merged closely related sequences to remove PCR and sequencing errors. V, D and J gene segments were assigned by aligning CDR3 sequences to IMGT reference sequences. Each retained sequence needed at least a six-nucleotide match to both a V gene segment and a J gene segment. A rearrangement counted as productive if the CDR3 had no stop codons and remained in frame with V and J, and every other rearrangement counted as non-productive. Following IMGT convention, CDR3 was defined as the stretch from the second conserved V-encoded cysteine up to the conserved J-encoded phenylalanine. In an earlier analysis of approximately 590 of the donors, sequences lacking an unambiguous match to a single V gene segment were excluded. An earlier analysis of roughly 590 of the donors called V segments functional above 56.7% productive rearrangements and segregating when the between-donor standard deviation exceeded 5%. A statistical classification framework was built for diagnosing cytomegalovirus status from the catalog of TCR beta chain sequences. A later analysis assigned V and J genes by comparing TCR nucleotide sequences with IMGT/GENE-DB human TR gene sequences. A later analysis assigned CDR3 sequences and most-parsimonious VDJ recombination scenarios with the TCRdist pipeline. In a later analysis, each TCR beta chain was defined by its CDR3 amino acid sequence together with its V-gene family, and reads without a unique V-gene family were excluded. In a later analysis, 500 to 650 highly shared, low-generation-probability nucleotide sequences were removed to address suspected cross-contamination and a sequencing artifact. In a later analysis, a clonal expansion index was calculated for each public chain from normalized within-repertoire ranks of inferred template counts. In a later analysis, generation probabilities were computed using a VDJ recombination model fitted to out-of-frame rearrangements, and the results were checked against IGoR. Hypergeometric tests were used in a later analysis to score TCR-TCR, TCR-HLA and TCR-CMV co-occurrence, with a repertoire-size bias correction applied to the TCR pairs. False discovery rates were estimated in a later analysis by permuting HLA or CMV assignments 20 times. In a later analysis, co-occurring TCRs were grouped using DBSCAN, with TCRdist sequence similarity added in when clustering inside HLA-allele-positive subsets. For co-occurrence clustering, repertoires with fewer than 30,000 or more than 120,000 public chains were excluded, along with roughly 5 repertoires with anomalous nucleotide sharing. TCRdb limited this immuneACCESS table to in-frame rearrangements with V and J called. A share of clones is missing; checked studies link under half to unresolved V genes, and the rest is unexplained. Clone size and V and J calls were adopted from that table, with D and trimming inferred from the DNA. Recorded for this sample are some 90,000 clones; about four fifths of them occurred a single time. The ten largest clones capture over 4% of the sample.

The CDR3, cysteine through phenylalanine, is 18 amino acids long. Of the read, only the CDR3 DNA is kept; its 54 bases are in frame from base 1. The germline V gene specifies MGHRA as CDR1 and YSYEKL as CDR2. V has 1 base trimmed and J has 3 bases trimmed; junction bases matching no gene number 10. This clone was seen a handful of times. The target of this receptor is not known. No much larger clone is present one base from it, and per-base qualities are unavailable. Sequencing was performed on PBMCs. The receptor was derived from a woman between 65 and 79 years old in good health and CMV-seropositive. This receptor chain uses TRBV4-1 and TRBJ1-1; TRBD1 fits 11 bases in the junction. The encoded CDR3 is CASSQVTGTGGRHTEAFF. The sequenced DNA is TGCGCCAGCAGCCAAGTCACAGGGACAGGGGGAAGGCACACTGAAGCTTTCTTT.